One sample yielded the 15 T cell receptor beta chains listed below, sequenced in a study of blood T cells in healthy people across ages. The authors ran a second PCR of about 7 to 12 cycles using a sample-barcoded 5' primer and a J-beta primer mix. TCRdb reanalysed the 5' RACE reads using MiXCR and keeps one entry per CDR3 protein. In the table there are more than 800,000 distinct CDR3 sequences, more than 25% of which are singletons. Sample: blood. The receptors here all came from a woman aged 80 or over in good health.

In its sample, this clonotype was seen a few times. CDR3 nucleotide sequence: TGTGCCAGCAGGGGACAAGGTCAGCCCCAGCATTTT. It translates to CASRGQGQPQHF. The chain employs TRBV12-3 or TRBV12-4 and TRBJ1-5; weak D call: TRBD1 (6 bases). The CDR3 totals 12 residues. The V end was cut by 6 bases, the J end by 6 bases, with 9 bases between.

This clonotype was detected ten times or more. The rearrangement joins TRBV7-2 to TRBJ2-5, with a possible D match to TRBD1 (6 bases). Germline CDR1 reads SGHTA; CDR2 reads FQGNSA. V lost 3 bases to trimming and J lost 8 bases, with 19 bases between them. The CDR3 sequence is 15 residues long. The DNA of the CDR3 is TGTGCCAGCAGCTTTGGGGGCCCCGGAAGAGGAACCCAGTACTTC. Translating gives CASSFGGPGRGTQYF.

For this clonotype: A much bigger clone sits one base away, suggesting this may be a read error. This chain uses TRBV7-9 with TRBJ1-2; D not resolved. The ends were cut back, 5 bases at V and 3 bases at J, with 13 bases in the middle. Germline CDR1 and CDR2: SEHNR and FQNEAQ (reference sequence). CDR3 length: 14 residues. CDR3 loop: CASSPWKEDYGYTF. The CDR3 DNA reads TGTGCCAGCAGCCCTTGGAAAGAGGACTATGGCTACACCTTC.

This chain uses TRBV15 with TRBJ1-2; no definite D call. Trimming pared 2 bases from V and 7 bases from J, leaving 17 bases between. CDR3 length: 15 amino acids. Looked up from germline, CDR1 is LNHNV and CDR2 is YYDKDF (reference sequence). The CDR3 region is CATSRRPSPGFGYTF. CDR3 coding DNA: TGTGCCACCAGCAGAAGACCGTCCCCCGGATTTGGCTACACCTTC. The variable domain in full, with the rest retrieved from reference TRBV15 and TRBJ1-2, is DAMVIQNPRYQVTQFGKPVTLSCSQTLNHNVMYWYQQKSSQAPKLLFHYYDKDFNNEADTPDNFQSRRPNTSFCFLDIRSPGLGDTAMYLCATSRRPSPGFGYTFGSGTRLTVV.

This clonotype was seen a few times. Possible read error: a much larger clone is one base away. The genes are TRBV6-1 and TRBJ2-7; 9 bases agree with TRBD2. The germline V gene has CDR1 MNHNS and CDR2 SASEGT. Trimming at V came to 11 bases and at J to 2 bases, leaving 4 bases not matched to a gene. The CDR3 extends over 12 amino acids. In DNA, the CDR3 is TGTGCCGGAGCGGGGGGCACCTACGAGCAGTACTTC. It encodes CAGAGGTYEQYF.

This clonotype was seen many times. The chain combines TRBV20-1 with TRBJ1-4; 8 positions match TRBD1. The CDR3 totals 14 residues. V was clipped by 4 bases and J by 4 bases; unmatched bases: 5. CDR1 and CDR2 (germline): DFQATT, SNEGSKA (reference sequence). The CDR3 sequence is CSATAGGNNEKLFF. The DNA of the CDR3 is TGCAGTGCTACCGCAGGGGGCAATAATGAAAAACTGTTTTTT.

The table lists this clonotype with a count of one. This may be a read error: a much more frequent sequence differs by one nucleotide. The CDR3 is CASSLEQGVRNEQYF. The CDR3, as DNA: TGTGCCAGCAGCTTAGAACAGGGGGTTCGAAATGAGCAGTACTTC. The chain uses TRBV7-2 and TRBJ2-5, with 8 bases that match TRBD1. V lost 1 base, J lost 11 bases, and 12 bases stayed unmatched. Germline lookup yields CDR1 SGHTA and CDR2 FQGNSA. The CDR3 totals 15 residues.

As concerns this clonotype: With a much larger clone just one base away, this may be a read error. V usage is TRBV7-9 and J usage is TRBJ2-7; TRBD1 matches 7 bases. This CDR3 spans 13 amino acids. The J segment lost 3 bases and the V segment lost 4 bases, leaving 3 bases of the junction unmatched. From germline, CDR1 is SEHNR and CDR2 FQNEAQ (reference sequence). The DNA for the CDR3 is TGTGCCAGCAGCTCCTACAGGGGCTACGAGCAGTACTTC. It specifies CASSSYRGYEQYF.

The V gene is TRBV20-1, the J gene TRBJ2-7; 10 bases map to TRBD2. The CDR3 runs to 15 residues. The germline gives CDR1 DFQATT, CDR2 SNEGSKA (reference sequence). The V and J ends lost 2 bases and 0 bases, in that order; junction bases with no gene match: 4. The CDR3 reads CSARNSGGASYEQYF. The CDR3 region has the DNA TGCAGTGCTAGAAACAGCGGGGGGGCCTCCTACGAGCAGTACTTC.

As to this clonotype: A much larger clone differs by one base, so this may be a read error. The rearrangement links TRBV5-5 to TRBJ2-1; D may correspond to TRBD1 or TRBD2 (5 bases each). Per germline, CDR1 SGHKS and CDR2 YYEKEE (reference sequence). Between the trimmed V and J ends, which lost 0 bases and 8 bases, there was a span of 21 bases. The CDR3 has 17 residues. CDR3 residues: CASSLALSREIRDEQFF. The CDR3 region has the DNA TGTGCCAGCAGCTTGGCCCTCTCCAGGGAGATTCGTGATGAGCAGTTCTTC.

This clonotype was found many times. A much bigger clone sits one base away, suggesting this may be a read error. This chain links TRBV20-1 with TRBJ2-1; D perhaps matches TRBD2 (6 bases). The J call may be faulty, since TRBJ2-7 better matches the DNA end. The CDR3 runs to 15 residues. Germline-derived CDR1 and CDR2 are DFQATT and SNEGSKA (reference sequence). CDR3 sequence (DNA): TGCAGTGCTAGAGGCGGGGCCGAGTCCTACAATGAGCAGTACTTC. Translated, it gives CSARGGAESYNEQYF.

The CDR3 region is CASSSYPGGVLNYGYTF. The CDR3 bases are TGTGCCAGCAGTTCGTACCCCGGGGGGGTTCTAAACTATGGCTACACCTTC. The rearrangement links TRBV27 to TRBJ1-2; maybe TRBD1 (5 bases). In germline, CDR1 is MNHEY, CDR2 SMNVEV (reference sequence). CDR3 length: 17 residues. Trimming cost V 4 bases and J 2 bases, with 20 bases left between them.

This clonotype was recorded many times. The rearrangement uses TRBV4-3 and TRBJ2-7, with TRBD1 matching over 9 bases. The trim removed 3 bases at V and 1 base at J, leaving 4 bases unmatched. CDR1 and CDR2 from the germline V gene are LGHNA and YSLEER. The CDR3 contains 15 residues. The CDR3 nucleotides read TGCGCCAGCAGCCAGGAGACAGGGGGATCCTACGAGCAGTACTTC. Its translation: CASSQETGGSYEQYF.

The chain carries TRBV6-2 or TRBV6-3 and TRBJ1-5, with a weak D call TRBD1 (5 bases). CDR3 length: 13 residues. V was trimmed by 6 bases and J by 7 bases, leaving 13 bases between them. Germline CDR1 and CDR2: MNHEY and SVGEGT. CDR3 protein: CASSSGHGQPQHF. The DNA of the CDR3 is TGTGCCAGCAGCTCCGGACATGGCCAGCCCCAGCATTTT.

As regards this clonotype: One end of the junction varies from germline; a read error may be responsible. CDR3 sequence: CASSLFGERTDAQYF. In DNA form, the CDR3 reads TGTGCCAGCAGCTTATTCGGGGAGCGAACAGATGCGCAGTATTTT. The genes are TRBV7-2 and TRBJ2-3; tentative D call: TRBD2 (5 bases). The CDR3 sequence is 15 residues long. Germline CDR1 reads SGHTA; CDR2 reads FQGNSA.